The entry that follows covers one T cell receptor (beta chain) sequence. Its specificity is not known. Vbeta (60) and Jbeta (13) primers were used in the PCR. Profiled with immunoSEQ multiplex PCR; TCRdb holds only in-frame clones, not every one. Of 250,000 or so clones listed, 80% to 85% are singletons. The entry originates in a study of cytomegalovirus exposure and HLA in healthy donors. As for the study in general: Most donors, about 77% of more than 300 genotyped, fell in the Caucasian-associated ancestry cluster.

The ends were cut back, 3 bases at V and 4 bases at J, with 8 bases in the middle. Germline assignment: CDR1 SNHLY and CDR2 FYNNEI. This CDR3 is built from 13 residues. Findings of the study overall: Donors belonging to an Asian-associated ancestry cluster reportedly showed fewer N-insertions in productive TCRs than the roughly 700-donor mean, according to what a later analysis found. According to reports, the classifier identified cytomegalovirus status with high specificity and sensitivity.

The V gene is TRBV2, the J gene TRBJ2-3; D unclear. The specimen was PBMCs. The source of this sequence is a woman aged 60-70 years in good health and CMV-seropositive. CDR3 nucleotide sequence: TGTGCCAGCAGTGATCCATTCCCAGATACGCAGTATTTT. Amino acids: CASSDPFPDTQYF.